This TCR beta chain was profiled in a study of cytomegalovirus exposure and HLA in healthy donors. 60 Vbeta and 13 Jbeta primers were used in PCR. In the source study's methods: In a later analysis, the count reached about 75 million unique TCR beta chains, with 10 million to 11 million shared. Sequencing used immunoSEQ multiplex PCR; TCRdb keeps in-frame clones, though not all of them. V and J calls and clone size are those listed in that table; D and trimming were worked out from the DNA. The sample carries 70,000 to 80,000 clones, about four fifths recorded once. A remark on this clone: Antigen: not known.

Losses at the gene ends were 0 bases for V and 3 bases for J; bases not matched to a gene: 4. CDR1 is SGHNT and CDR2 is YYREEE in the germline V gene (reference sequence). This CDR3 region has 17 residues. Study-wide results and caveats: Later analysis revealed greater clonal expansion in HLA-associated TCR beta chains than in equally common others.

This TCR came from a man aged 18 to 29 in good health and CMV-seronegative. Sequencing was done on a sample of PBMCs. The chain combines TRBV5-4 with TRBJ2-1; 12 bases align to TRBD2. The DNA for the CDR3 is TGTGCCAGCAGCTTGGGCACTAGCGGGAGGAACTACAATGAGCAGTTCTTC. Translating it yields CASSLGTSGRNYNEQFF.